These T cell receptor beta chains were read from a single sample in a study of metastatic and nonmetastatic thyroid tumors. TCRdb redid the clone calls on the PCR reads using MiXCR. The table has about 59,000 clones, roughly 15% seen once. The sequencing input was blood. The receptors were gathered from a male donor with papillary thyroid cancer or a benign thyroid nodule (not recorded which). Some clones in this sample may be carry-over from other donors' samples. Each CDR3 is given with its conserved first and last residue. A D gene is named only where the DNA matches it firmly. Clone size appears in some rows only: once, few, many, or a class for an expanded clone.

>16|TRBJ1-6|.|TRBV5-1|.
TGCGCCAGCAGCTCCCGGACGGGGGGCAATAATTCACCCCTCCACTTT
CASSSRTGGNNSPLHF
>13|TRBJ2-1|.|TRBV11-2|many
TGTGCCAGCAACCCCGGCGCATACAATGAGCAGTTCTTC
CASNPGAYNEQFF
>12|TRBJ1-1|.|TRBV18|.
TGTGCCAGCTCACCACCGGTAGGGGACGCTTTCTTT
CASSPPVGDAFF
>17|TRBJ2-2|.|TRBV12-3/TRBV12-4|few
TGTGCCAGCACCCACCCACTAGCCGGAAGGAGGACCGGGGAGCTGTTTTTT
CASTHPLAGRRTGELFF
>16|TRBJ2-2|TRBD2|TRBV12-3/TRBV12-4|many
TGTGCCAGCAGTTCCGCGGGACTAGCGGGAGGGCCTGGGCTGTTTTTT
CASSSAGLAGGPGLFF
>16|TRBJ1-5|.|TRBV20-1|.
TGCAGTGCCTCCCTTCCGGAGACATATAGCGATCAGCCCCAGCATTTT
CSASLPETYSDQPQHF
>15|TRBJ2-2|TRBD1|TRBV5-6|.
TGTGCCAGCAGCTTGGGGTACAGGGGGCCCGGGGAGCTGTTTTTT
CASSLGYRGPGELFF
>18|TRBJ2-1|TRBD2|TRBV20-1|.
TGCAGTGCTAGATATTACGGGTCGGGAGGGCCGGTGGTGAATGAGCAGTTCTTC
CSARYYGSGGPVVNEQFF
>17|TRBJ2-6|.|TRBV9|many
TGTGCCAGCAGCGGGGTTTCAACGGTCTCTGGGGCCAACGTCCTGACTTTC
CASSGVSTVSGANVLTF
>15|TRBJ1-2|.|TRBV20-1|many
TGCAGTGCTAGAGATTTGCAGGGGCTTAACTATGGCTACACCTTC
CSARDLQGLNYGYTF
>16|TRBJ2-1|.|TRBV24-1|.
TGTGCCACCACTGACACCCGCAGTGGCGCGGACAATGAGCAGTTCTTC
CATTDTRSGADNEQFF
>16|TRBJ1-4|.|TRBV9|.
TGTGCCAGCAGCGTATGTACAGCGACAACTAATGAAAAACTGTTTTTT
CASSVCTATTNEKLFF
>14|TRBJ1-6|.|TRBV30|many
TGTGCCTGGAGGAGGACGGGGGTAGGATCACCCCTCCACTTT
CAWRRTGVGSPLHF
>15|TRBJ1-1|.|TRBV2|many
TGTGCCAGCAGTGAAGTTAGAGGAATGAACACTGAAGCTTTCTTT
CASSEVRGMNTEAFF
>11|TRBJ2-7|.|TRBV10-1|many
TGCGCCAGACCCGCGTCCAACGAGCAGTACTTC
CARPASNEQYF
>15|TRBJ1-2|TRBD1|TRBV15|many
TGTGCCACCAGCAGATCCAGGGGGAAGGGCTATGGCTACACCTTC
CATSRSRGKGYGYTF
>14|TRBJ1-1|TRBD1|TRBV19|many
TGTGCCAGTAGCCCTGGGACAGGACATCTCGAAGCTTTCTTT
CASSPGTGHLEAFF
>16|TRBJ1-2|.|TRBV28|many
TGTGCCAGCCTTCCCACGATGGCACCTAGAGGCTATGGCTACACCTTC
CASLPTMAPRGYGYTF
>16|TRBJ2-2|TRBD1|TRBV24-1|few
TGTGCCACCAGTGAACCAACAGGGGGAAAGGTCGGGGAGCTGTTTTTT
CATSEPTGGKVGELFF
>14|TRBJ2-7|TRBD2|TRBV20-1|once
TGCAGTGCTATCGAAGCGGGGGTTGTCTACGAGCAGTACTTC
CSAIEAGVVYEQYF
>13|TRBJ1-1|.|TRBV9|many
TGTGCCAGCAGCGTTAATGTGAACACTGAAGCTTTCTTT
CASSVNVNTEAFF
>14|TRBJ2-5|.|TRBV12-3/TRBV12-4|many
TGTGCCAGCAGTTTAGAGATTTCGGCAGAGACCCAGTACTTC
CASSLEISAETQYF
>16|TRBJ2-1|.|TRBV9|.
TGTGCCAGCAGCGGGCAAACAGGGAGCTCCTACAATGAGCAGTTCTTC
CASSGQTGSSYNEQFF
>16|TRBJ1-3|.|TRBV4-3|many
TGCGCCAGCAGCCCACGGGCGGGGCTCTCTGGAAACACCATATATTTT
CASSPRAGLSGNTIYF
>14|TRBJ2-3|.|TRBV30|many
TGTGCCTGGAGCATGGGACTTCCCACAGATACGCAGTATTTT
CAWSMGLPTDTQYF
>15|TRBJ1-2|TRBD1|TRBV6-1|many
TGTGCCAGCACACAGGGATCAGGGGGCGGCTATGGCTACACCTTC
CASTQGSGGGYGYTF
>17|TRBJ2-2|.|TRBV4-1|.
TGCGCCAGCAGCCTAGCGGTGGACCCGTCGAGCACCGGTGAGCTGTTTTTT
CASSLAVDPSSTGELFF
>15|TRBJ2-5|TRBD1|TRBV7-3|many
TGTGCCAGCAGCTTGGGACAGGGTGGTCGGGAGACCCAGTACTTC
CASSLGQGGRETQYF
>13|TRBJ1-5|.|TRBV12-3/TRBV12-4|.
TGTGCCAGCAGTTTGGGTAGCAATCAGCTACAGCATTTT
CASSLGSNQLQHF
>15|TRBJ2-2|.|TRBV2|many
TGTGCCAGCGTTCCCGGGACATCGAACACCGGGGAGCTGTTTTTT
CASVPGTSNTGELFF
>17|TRBJ1-2|TRBD1|TRBV6-1|many
TGTGCCAGCAGTGGCCCGACAGGGGGTTCAATCCTTTATGGCTACACCTTC
CASSGPTGGSILYGYTF
>17|TRBJ2-7|.|TRBV3-1|many
TGTGCCAGCAGCCTCCTAGCCGGGGGCCCAACTCTCTACGAGCAGTACTTC
CASSLLAGGPTLYEQYF
>13|TRBJ2-7|.|TRBV7-9|many
TGTGCCAGCGGGTCCAGCCTCAGATACGAGCAGTACTTC
CASGSSLRYEQYF
>15|TRBJ2-6|.|TRBV6-2/TRBV6-3|few
TGTGCCAGCATCCTCCAGTCCTCTGGGGCCAACGTCCTTACTTTC
CASILQSSGANVLTF
>13|TRBJ2-1|.|TRBV7-7|many
TGTGCTAGCAGCTTATCTGTTAGGGATGAGCAGTTCTTC
CASSLSVRDEQFF
>15|TRBJ2-1|.|TRBV28|.
TGTGCCAGCATCCCCGCCCAGACAGCAGACAATGAGCAGTTCTTC
CASIPAQTADNEQFF
>14|TRBJ1-1|TRBD1|TRBV5-6|many
TGTGCCAGCAGCTACTGGACAGGGCCAATTCAAGCTTTCTTT
CASSYWTGPIQAFF
>12|TRBJ1-5|TRBD1|TRBV30|many
TGTGCCTCCGGACAGGATTATCAGCCCCAGCATTTT
CASGQDYQPQHF
>17|TRBJ1-2|.|TRBV19|.
TGTGCCAGTAGTCCCCGGCCCGGGTGGACCGGTGGCTATGGCTACACCTTC
CASSPRPGWTGGYGYTF
>16|TRBJ2-3|TRBD2|TRBV15|many
TGTGCCACCAGCCGGTTGACGGGAGGTTCCACAGATACGCAGTATTTT
CATSRLTGGSTDTQYF
>13|TRBJ1-3|.|TRBV7-9|many
TGTGCCAGCAGCTACTTGTCAGGAAACACCATATATTTT
CASSYLSGNTIYF
>15|TRBJ2-7|TRBD2|TRBV7-9|.
TGTGCCAGCAGCATAGCTAGCGGAGCTTCCTACGAGCAGTACTTC
CASSIASGASYEQYF
>14|TRBJ1-2|.|TRBV15|many
TGTGCCACCAGCAGAGTGGACGCTAACTATGGCTACACCTTC
CATSRVDANYGYTF
>14|TRBJ2-1|TRBD2|TRBV12-3/TRBV12-4|many
TGTGCCAGCAATGAACTAGCGGGAGAAAATGAGCAGTTCTTC
CASNELAGENEQFF
>14|TRBJ1-2|.|TRBV9|many
TGTGCCAGCAGCCCCTCCGGGGGGCACGGAGGCTACACCTTC
CASSPSGGHGGYTF
>17|TRBJ2-1|TRBD2|TRBV27|many
TGTGCCAGCAGTCCCCCCTTAGCGGGGGGGCTAGCGCCTGAGCAGTTCTTC
CASSPPLAGGLAPEQFF
>17|TRBJ2-2|.|TRBV6-2/TRBV6-3|many
TGTGCCAGCAGTCCCCCTGGACGGGACGGTACCGACGGGGAGCTGTTTTTT
CASSPPGRDGTDGELFF
>14|TRBJ2-2|TRBD1|TRBV19|many
TGTGCCAGTAGGGACAGGACGAACACCGGGGAGCTGTTTTTT
CASRDRTNTGELFF
>17|TRBJ2-3|TRBD2|TRBV24-1|many
TGTGCCACCAGTGATCCGGGACTAGCGGGAGAAACAGATACGCAGTATTTT
CATSDPGLAGETDTQYF
>17|TRBJ2-1|TRBD2|TRBV7-3|many
TGTGCCAGCAGCTTAAGGGGGGGGACTAGCGGGAAAGATGAGCAGTTCTTC
CASSLRGGTSGKDEQFF
>15|TRBJ2-3|.|TRBV11-2|many
TGTGCCAGCAGCTTCAACTATCAAGCCACAGATACGCAGTATTTT
CASSFNYQATDTQYF
>14|TRBJ2-1|TRBD1|TRBV7-3|many
TGTGCCAGCAGCCCCGGGACAGGGGCGGGTGCGCAGTTCTTC
CASSPGTGAGAQFF
>12|TRBJ2-5|.|TRBV27|many
TGTGCCACCAGGGACTTCGCAGAGACCCAGTACTTC
CATRDFAETQYF